A single sample gave rise to the 4 T cell receptor beta chains below, sequenced in a study of cytomegalovirus exposure and HLA in healthy donors. Sequencing used immunoSEQ multiplex PCR; TCRdb keeps in-frame clones, though not all of them. The sample has about 73,000 clones; about 95% are singletons. Input material: PBMCs. The receptor set was obtained from a man younger than 35 in good health and CMV-seronegative.

This chain connects TRBV30 to TRBJ1-6; D gene unclear. The CDR3 totals 17 residues. Between the trimmed V and J ends, which lost 4 bases and 5 bases, there was a span of 21 bases. Germline V gene sequence: CDR1 GTSNPN, CDR2 SVGIG (reference sequence). The CDR3 DNA follows: TGTGCCTGGACCAACCGAGGGAGTCGGCCCGATAATTCACCCCTCCACTTT. Translating gives CAWTNRGSRPDNSPLHF.

The chain carries TRBV5-4 and TRBJ2-4; 10 bases align to TRBD1. Germline CDR1 SGHNT, CDR2 YYREEE (reference sequence). V was pared by 3 bases and J by 1 base, with 10 bases of the junction left unmatched. The CDR3 length is 18 residues. CDR3 DNA sequence: TGTGCCAGCAGCTATGGACAGGGGGACCCGTCCGCCAAAAACATTCAGTACTTC. Amino acid sequence: CASSYGQGDPSAKNIQYF. Using reference TRBV5-4 and TRBJ2-4 for the parts outside the CDR3, the full variable domain is ETGVTQSPTHLIKTRGQQVTLRCSSQSGHNTVSWYQQALGQGPQFIFQYYREEENGRGNFPPRFSGLQFPNYSSELNVNALELDDSALYLCASSYGQGDPSAKNIQYFGAGTRLSVL.

The chain carries TRBV20-1 and TRBJ2-7; no reliable D call. Between the trimmed V and J ends, which lost 1 base and 4 bases, there was a span of 5 bases. The CDR3 contains 11 residues. Germline V lookup: CDR1 DFQATT, CDR2 SNEGSKA (reference sequence). For the CDR3, the DNA is TGCAGTGCTAGAGGCGATTACGAGCAGTACTTC. The encoded protein is CSARGDYEQYF.

This chain connects TRBV6-4 to TRBJ2-1; TRBD2 agrees at 11 bases. The CDR3 spans 15 residues. Germline loops: CDR1 MRHNA, CDR2 SNTAGT. After removal of 3 bases from V and 4 bases from J, the junction contained 2 bases not matched to a gene. In DNA, the CDR3 is TGTGCCAGCAGTGAATCTAGCGGGGGGTACAATGAGCAGTTCTTC. Translated, it gives CASSESSGGYNEQFF.